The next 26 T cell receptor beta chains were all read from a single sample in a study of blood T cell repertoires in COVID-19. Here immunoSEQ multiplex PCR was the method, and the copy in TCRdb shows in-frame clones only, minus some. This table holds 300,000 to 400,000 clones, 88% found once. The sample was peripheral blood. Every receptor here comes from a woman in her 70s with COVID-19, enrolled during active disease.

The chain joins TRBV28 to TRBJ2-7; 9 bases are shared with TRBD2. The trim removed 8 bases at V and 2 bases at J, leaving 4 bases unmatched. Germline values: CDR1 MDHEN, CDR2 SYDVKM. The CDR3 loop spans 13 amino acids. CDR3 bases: TGTGCCAGCGTGCGGGGGGGCGCCTACGAGCAGTACTTC. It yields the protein CASVRGGAYEQYF. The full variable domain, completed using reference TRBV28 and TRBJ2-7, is DVKVTQSSRYLVKRTGEKVFLECVQDMDHENMFWYRQDPGLGLRLIYFSYDVKMKEKGDIPEGYSVSREKKERFSLILESASTNQTSMYLCASVRGGAYEQYFGPGTRLTVT.

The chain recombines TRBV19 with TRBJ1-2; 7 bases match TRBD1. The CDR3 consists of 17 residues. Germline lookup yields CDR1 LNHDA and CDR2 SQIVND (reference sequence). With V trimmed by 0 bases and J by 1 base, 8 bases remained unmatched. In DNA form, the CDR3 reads TGTGCCAGTAGTATAGACCCCGGGACAGATTTTAACTATGGCTACACCTTC. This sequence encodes CASSIDPGTDFNYGYTF.

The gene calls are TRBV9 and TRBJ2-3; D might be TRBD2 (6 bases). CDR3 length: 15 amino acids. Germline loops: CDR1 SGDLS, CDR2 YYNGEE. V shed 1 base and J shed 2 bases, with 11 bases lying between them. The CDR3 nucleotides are TGTGCCAGCAGCGTAAGGCGCGGGGTCACAGATACGCAGTATTTT. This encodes CASSVRRGVTDTQYF.

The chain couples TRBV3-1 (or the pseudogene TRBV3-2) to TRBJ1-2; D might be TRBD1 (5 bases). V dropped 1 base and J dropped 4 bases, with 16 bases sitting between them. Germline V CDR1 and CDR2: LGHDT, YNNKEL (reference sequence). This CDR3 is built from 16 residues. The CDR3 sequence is CASSQANRGWGYGYTF. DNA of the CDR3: TGTGCCAGCAGCCAAGCGAATAGGGGATGGGGCTATGGCTACACCTTC.

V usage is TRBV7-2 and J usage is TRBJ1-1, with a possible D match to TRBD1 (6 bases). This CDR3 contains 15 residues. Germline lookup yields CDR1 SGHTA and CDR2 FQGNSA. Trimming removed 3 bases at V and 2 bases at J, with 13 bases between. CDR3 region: CASSFVLQGNTEAFF. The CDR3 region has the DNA TGTGCCAGCAGCTTTGTCCTACAGGGCAACACTGAAGCTTTCTTT.

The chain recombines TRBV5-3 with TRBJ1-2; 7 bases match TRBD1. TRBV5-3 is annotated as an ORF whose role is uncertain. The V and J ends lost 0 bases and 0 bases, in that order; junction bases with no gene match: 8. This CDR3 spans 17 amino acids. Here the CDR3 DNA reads TGTGCCAGAAGCTTGGAAGACAGGGAGAGGGCTAACTATGGCTACACCTTC. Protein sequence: CARSLEDRERANYGYTF.

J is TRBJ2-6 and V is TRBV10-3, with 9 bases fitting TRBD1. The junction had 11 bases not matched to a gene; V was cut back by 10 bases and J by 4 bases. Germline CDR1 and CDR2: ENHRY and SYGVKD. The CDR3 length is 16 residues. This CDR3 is CATSGTGSTGANVLTF. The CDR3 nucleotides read TGTGCCACCTCAGGGACAGGGAGTACCGGGGCCAACGTCCTGACTTTC.

CDR3 sequence (DNA): TGTGCCAGCACCGAGGGGGGGACAGGTGAAAAACTGTTTTTT. It encodes CASTEGGTGEKLFF. V and J are TRBV6-6 and TRBJ1-4; 8 bases map to TRBD1. The CDR3 length is 14 residues. CDR1 MNHNY and CDR2 SVGAGI come from the germline V gene (reference sequence). With 7 bases clipped from V and 7 bases from J, the junction kept 8 bases outside the gene matches.

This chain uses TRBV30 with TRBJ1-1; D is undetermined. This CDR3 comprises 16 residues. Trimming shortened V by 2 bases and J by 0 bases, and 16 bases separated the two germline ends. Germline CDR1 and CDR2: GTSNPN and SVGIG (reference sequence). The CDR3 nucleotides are TGTGCCTGGAGTAAGAGGAGGCTTAACATGAACACTGAAGCTTTCTTT. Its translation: CAWSKRRLNMNTEAFF.

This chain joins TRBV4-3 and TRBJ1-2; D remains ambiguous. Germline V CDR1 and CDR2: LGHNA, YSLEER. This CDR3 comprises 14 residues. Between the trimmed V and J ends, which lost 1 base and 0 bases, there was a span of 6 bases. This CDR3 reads CASSQAVANYGYTF. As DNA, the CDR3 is TGCGCCAGCAGCCAAGCGGTCGCTAACTATGGCTACACCTTC.

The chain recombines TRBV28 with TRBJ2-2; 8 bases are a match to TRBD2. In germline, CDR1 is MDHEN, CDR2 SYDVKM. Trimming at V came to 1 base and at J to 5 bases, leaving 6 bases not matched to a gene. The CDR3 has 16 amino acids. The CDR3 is CASSLLVLADTGELFF. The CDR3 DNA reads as TGTGCCAGCAGTTTATTGGTACTAGCGGATACCGGGGAGCTGTTTTTT.

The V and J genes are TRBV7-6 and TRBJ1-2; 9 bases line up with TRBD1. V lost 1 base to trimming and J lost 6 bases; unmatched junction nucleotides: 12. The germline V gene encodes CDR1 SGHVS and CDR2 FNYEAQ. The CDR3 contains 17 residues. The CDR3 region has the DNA TGTGCCAGCAGCTTAGGCCCGGGACAGGGTAGTCGAGATGGCTACACCTTC. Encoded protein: CASSLGPGQGSRDGYTF.

The CDR3 DNA reads as TGCGCCAGCAGCCAAGAATACAGGGGATTTCACGAGCAGTACTTC. This gives the protein CASSQEYRGFHEQYF. The rearrangement links TRBV4-3 to TRBJ2-7; 7 bases align to TRBD1. V lost 0 bases to trimming and J lost 5 bases; unmatched junction nucleotides: 7. CDR3 length equals 15 residues. Looked up from germline, CDR1 is LGHNA and CDR2 is YSLEER.

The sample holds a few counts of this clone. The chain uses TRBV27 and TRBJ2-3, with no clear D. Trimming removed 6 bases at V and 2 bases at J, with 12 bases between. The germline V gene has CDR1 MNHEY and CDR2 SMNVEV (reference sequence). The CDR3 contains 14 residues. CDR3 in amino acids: CASRPVLNTDTQYF. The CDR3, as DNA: TGTGCCAGCAGACCAGTTCTTAACACAGATACGCAGTATTTT.

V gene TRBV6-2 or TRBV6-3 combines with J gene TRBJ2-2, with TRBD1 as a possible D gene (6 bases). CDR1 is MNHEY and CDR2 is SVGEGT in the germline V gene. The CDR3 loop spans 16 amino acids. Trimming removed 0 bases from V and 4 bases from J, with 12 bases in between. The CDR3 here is CASSYSGTPITGELFF. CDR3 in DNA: TGTGCCAGCAGTTACTCCGGGACACCTATCACCGGGGAGCTGTTTTTT.

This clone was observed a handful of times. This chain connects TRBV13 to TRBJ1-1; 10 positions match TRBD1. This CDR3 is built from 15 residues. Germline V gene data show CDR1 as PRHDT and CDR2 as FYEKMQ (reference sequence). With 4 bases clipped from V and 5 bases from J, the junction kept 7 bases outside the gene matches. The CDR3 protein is CASSSRTGGWTEAFF. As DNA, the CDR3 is TGTGCCAGCAGCTCCCGGACAGGGGGATGGACTGAAGCTTTCTTT.

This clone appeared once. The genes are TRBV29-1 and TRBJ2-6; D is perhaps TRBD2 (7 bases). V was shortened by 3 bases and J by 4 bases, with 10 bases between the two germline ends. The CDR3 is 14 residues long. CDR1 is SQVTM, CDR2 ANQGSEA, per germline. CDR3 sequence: CSVEGGPGANVLTF. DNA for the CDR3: TGCAGCGTTGAGGGGGGGCCCGGGGCCAACGTCCTGACTTTC.

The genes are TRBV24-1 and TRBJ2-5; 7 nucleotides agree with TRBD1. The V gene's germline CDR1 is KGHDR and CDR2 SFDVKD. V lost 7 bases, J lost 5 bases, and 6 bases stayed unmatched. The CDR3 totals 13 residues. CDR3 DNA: TGTGCCACCAGGTTGACAGGGCACGAGACCCAGTACTTC. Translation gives CATRLTGHETQYF.

The CDR3 spells CASWVSLRKTEAFF. The CDR3 DNA is TGTGCCAGCTGGGTTTCGCTGCGGAAGACTGAAGCTTTCTTT. The chain recombines TRBV2 with TRBJ1-1, with D hard to call. Germline CDR1 and CDR2: SNHLY and FYNNEI. V lost 8 bases and J lost 5, with 18 bases in between. The CDR3 has 14 amino acids. The full variable domain, rest sourced from reference TRBV2 and TRBJ1-1, is EPEVTQTPSHQVTQMGQEVILRCVPISNHLYFYWYRQILGQKVEFLVSFYNNEISEKSEIFDDQFSVERPDGSNFTLKIRSTKLEDSAMYFCASWVSLRKTEAFFGQGTRLTVV.

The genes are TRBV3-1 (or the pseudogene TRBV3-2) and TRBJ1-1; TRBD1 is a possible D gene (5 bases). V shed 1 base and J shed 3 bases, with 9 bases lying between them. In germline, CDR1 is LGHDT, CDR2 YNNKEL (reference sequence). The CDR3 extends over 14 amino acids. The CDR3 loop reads CASSQAGGDTEAFF. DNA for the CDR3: TGTGCCAGCAGCCAAGCCGGAGGGGACACTGAAGCTTTCTTT.

The CDR3 nucleotides read TGTGCCAGCAGCTCTATAGGACTAGCGGGAAAAGAGACCCAGTACTTC. This encodes CASSSIGLAGKETQYF. The chain has TRBV5-8 and TRBJ2-5, with TRBD2 identical over 12 bases. J lost 3 bases, V lost 3 bases, and 6 bases had no gene match. CDR1 and CDR2 (germline): SGHTS, YDEGEE. CDR3 length equals 16 residues.

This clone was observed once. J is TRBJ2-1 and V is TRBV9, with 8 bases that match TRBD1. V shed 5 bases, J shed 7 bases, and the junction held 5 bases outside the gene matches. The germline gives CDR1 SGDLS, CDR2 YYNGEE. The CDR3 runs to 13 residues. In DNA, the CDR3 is TGTGCCAGCAGTGACAGGGGTGTGAATGAGCAGTTCTTC. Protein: CASSDRGVNEQFF.

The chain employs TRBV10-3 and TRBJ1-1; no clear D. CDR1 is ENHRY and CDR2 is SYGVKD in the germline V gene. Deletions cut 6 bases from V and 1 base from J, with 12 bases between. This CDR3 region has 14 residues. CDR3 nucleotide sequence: TGTGCCATCAGCCTCGAGGGAGGGAACACTGAAGCTTTCTTT. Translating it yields CAISLEGGNTEAFF.

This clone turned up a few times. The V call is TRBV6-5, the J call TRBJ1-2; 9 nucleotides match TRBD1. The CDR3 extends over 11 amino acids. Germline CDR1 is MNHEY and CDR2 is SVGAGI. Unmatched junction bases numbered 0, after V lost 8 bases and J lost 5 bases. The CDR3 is CASGTGYGYTF. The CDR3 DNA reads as TGTGCCAGCGGGACAGGGTATGGCTACACCTTC.

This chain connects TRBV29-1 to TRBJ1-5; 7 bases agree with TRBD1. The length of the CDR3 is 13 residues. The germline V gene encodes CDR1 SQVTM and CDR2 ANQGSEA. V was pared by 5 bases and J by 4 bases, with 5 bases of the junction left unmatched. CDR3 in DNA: TGCAGCGTTCAGACAGGGACAAATCAGCCCCAGCATTTT. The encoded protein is CSVQTGTNQPQHF.

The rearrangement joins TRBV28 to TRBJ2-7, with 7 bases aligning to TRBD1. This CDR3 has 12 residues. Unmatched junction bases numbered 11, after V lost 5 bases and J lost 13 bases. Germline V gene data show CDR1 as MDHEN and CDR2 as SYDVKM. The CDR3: CASSASGQRSYF. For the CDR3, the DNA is TGTGCCAGCAGTGCATCGGGACAGAGGTCCTACTTC.